The 29 T cell receptor beta chains below all came from one sample that was sequenced in a study of cytomegalovirus exposure and HLA in healthy donors. It was with 60 Vbeta and 13 Jbeta primers that the PCR ran. Libraries were prepared by immunoSEQ multiplex PCR; TCRdb keeps only in-frame clonotypes and omits some of them. The data contain roughly 96,000 clones, around 74% of them seen just once; the ten biggest clones take up 13% to 15%. Sequenced input: PBMCs. Every receptor here comes from a woman between 65 and 79 years old in good health and CMV-seropositive.

This chain links TRBV5-5 with TRBJ1-2, with 10 bases identical to TRBD1. CDR3 length equals 16 residues. J was trimmed by 8 bases and V by 3 bases; bases with no gene match: 13. Germline lookup yields CDR1 SGHKS and CDR2 YYEKEE (reference sequence). The CDR3 region is CASSSAPPGQGTGYTF. The DNA for the CDR3 is TGTGCCAGCAGCTCAGCCCCCCCGGGACAGGGGACCGGCTACACCTTC.

The chain joins TRBV6-1 to TRBJ1-2; TRBD1 matches at 8 bases. The CDR3 is made up of 15 amino acids. Per germline, CDR1 MNHNS and CDR2 SASEGT. V was pared by 5 bases and J by 8 bases, with 13 bases of the junction left unmatched. The chain's CDR3 is CASSPWGDRGAGYTF. CDR3 DNA sequence: TGTGCCAGCAGTCCGTGGGGCGACAGGGGCGCCGGCTACACCTTC.

V and J are TRBV28 and TRBJ2-5; 10 bases align to TRBD2. J was trimmed by 5 bases and V by 5 bases; bases with no gene match: 8. The CDR3 runs 15 residues. Germline values: CDR1 MDHEN, CDR2 SYDVKM. CDR3 loop: CASSPLGGLAETQYF. Here the CDR3 DNA reads TGTGCCAGCAGTCCTCTCGGGGGACTAGCGGAGACCCAGTACTTC.

V usage is TRBV11-3 and J usage is TRBJ2-7; 7 bases match TRBD2. CDR1 SGHNT and CDR2 YENEEA come from the germline V gene. V shed 5 bases and J 6 bases; nucleotides not matched to a gene: 10. This CDR3 is built from 14 residues. The CDR3 protein is CASSDREVHTEQYF. The CDR3 DNA reads as TGTGCCAGCAGCGATCGGGAGGTCCATACCGAGCAGTACTTC.

The V and J genes are TRBV2 and TRBJ2-1; 10 nucleotides align to TRBD2. The CDR3 covers 13 residues. Losses at the gene ends were 3 bases for V and 8 bases for J; bases not matched to a gene: 1. The germline V gene has CDR1 SNHLY and CDR2 FYNNEI. CDR3 nucleotide sequence: TGTGCCAGCAGTGAGGGGACTAGCGATGAGCAGTTCTTC. This gives the protein CASSEGTSDEQFF.

The genes are TRBV9 and TRBJ1-3; D is unresolved. Germline V gives CDR1 SGDLS, CDR2 YYNGEE. V shed 0 bases and J shed 2 bases, with 9 bases lying between them. This CDR3 has 15 residues. For the CDR3, the DNA is TGTGCCAGCAGCGTAGGGCAGTCCCCTGGAAACACCATATATTTT. Its translation is CASSVGQSPGNTIYF.

The gene calls are TRBV2 and TRBJ2-5; weak D call: TRBD1 (5 bases). The CDR3 loop spans 12 amino acids. Germline V lookup: CDR1 SNHLY, CDR2 FYNNEI. Trimming left V 1 base short and J 11 bases short, with 11 bases between. The chain's CDR3 is CASSEEGFEQYF. DNA of the CDR3: TGTGCCAGCAGTGAAGAGGGGTTTGAGCAGTACTTC.

The chain combines TRBV7-2 with TRBJ1-5; D not certain. Trimming left V 2 bases short and J 2 bases short, with 7 bases between. CDR1 and CDR2 from the germline V gene are SGHTA and FQGNSA. The CDR3 loop spans 14 amino acids. The CDR3 spells CASSLRRGNQPQHF. The CDR3 nucleotides are TGTGCCAGCAGCTTAAGGAGAGGCAATCAGCCCCAGCATTTT.

This clone was picked up one time. The CDR3 protein is CASSVLPGQGIHEQYF. The CDR3 nucleotides are TGTGCCAGCAGCGTACTCCCCGGACAGGGGATTCACGAGCAGTACTTC. The chain carries TRBV9 and TRBJ2-7, with 9 bases aligning to TRBD1. The V and J ends lost 1 base and 5 bases, in that order; junction bases with no gene match: 10. CDR1 is SGDLS, CDR2 YYNGEE, per germline. The CDR3 runs to 16 residues.

The chain links TRBV11-2 to TRBJ1-3; D unclear. V dropped 1 base and J dropped 0 bases, with 4 bases sitting between them. In germline, CDR1 is SGHAT, CDR2 FQNNGV. The CDR3 is 14 amino acids. The CDR3 loop reads CASSLVLSGNTIYF. CDR3 in DNA: TGTGCCAGCAGCTTAGTACTCTCTGGAAACACCATATATTTT.

In its sample, this clone was seen a few times. J is TRBJ2-5 and V is TRBV11-1, with a weak D call TRBD2 (6 bases). In germline, CDR1 is SGHAT, CDR2 FQDESV (reference sequence). The CDR3 consists of 12 residues. The germline V and J ends were trimmed by 5 bases and 12 bases, with 16 bases remaining between them. The CDR3 bases are TGTGCCAGCAGCCAGAGGACGGGGGAAGAGTACTTC. It codes for CASSQRTGEEYF.

The rearrangement joins TRBV5-6 to TRBJ2-4; TRBD1 aligns across 8 bases. V trimming: 4 bases; J trimming: 1 base; junction bases outside the gene matches: 7. This CDR3 comprises 16 residues. Germline values: CDR1 SGHDT, CDR2 YYEEEE. In nucleotides, the CDR3 is TGTGCCAGCAGCATGTGGACAGGGCGGGCCAAAAACATTCAGTACTTC. Its translation: CASSMWTGRAKNIQYF.

The V call is TRBV5-1, the J call TRBJ1-1; D might be TRBD1 (5 bases). CDR1 is SGHRS and CDR2 is YFSETQ in the germline V gene. Trimming left V 0 bases short and J 2 bases short, with 8 bases between. The CDR3 is 14 amino acids. This CDR3 is CASSLDRPNTEAFF. The DNA for the CDR3 is TGCGCCAGCAGCTTGGACAGGCCCAACACTGAAGCTTTCTTT. The variable domain in full, completed from reference TRBV5-1 and TRBJ1-1, reads KAGVTQTPRYLIKTRGQQVTLSCSPISGHRSVSWYQQTPGQGLQFLFEYFSETQRNKGNFPGRFSGRQFSNSRSEMNVSTLELGDSALYLCASSLDRPNTEAFFGQGTRLTVV.

The chain couples TRBV7-9 to TRBJ2-1; 14 bases are shared with TRBD2. In germline, CDR1 is SEHNR, CDR2 FQNEAQ (reference sequence). This CDR3 has 19 residues. The junction had 15 bases not matched to a gene; V was cut back by 3 bases and J by 8 bases. The CDR3 bases are TGTGCCAGCAGCTTCTTATGGGGGACTAGCGGGAGAAAAAGTCATGAGCAGTTCTTC. This codes for CASSFLWGTSGRKSHEQFF. The whole variable domain, filled in from reference TRBV7-9 and TRBJ2-1, reads DTGVSQNPRHKITKRGQNVTFRCDPISEHNRLYWYRQTLGQGPEFLTYFQNEAQLEKSRLLSDRFSAERPKGSFSTLEIQRTEQGDSAMYLCASSFLWGTSGRKSHEQFFGPGTRLTVL.

There are a few counts of this clone. The CDR3 is CASSPRTGSDTQYF. For the CDR3, the DNA is TGTGCCAGCAGCCCCCGGACAGGGTCAGATACGCAGTATTTT. The rearrangement links TRBV11-3 to TRBJ2-3, with 8 bases identical to TRBD1. Germline V CDR1 and CDR2: SGHNT, YENEEA. The CDR3 length is 14 residues. The V and J ends lost 5 bases and 4 bases, in that order; junction bases with no gene match: 5.

The V gene is TRBV2, the J gene TRBJ1-2; no definite D call. In germline, CDR1 is SNHLY, CDR2 FYNNEI. V lost 3 bases, J lost 4 bases, and 9 bases lay in between. The CDR3 consists of 13 residues. CDR3 sequence reads: CASSDQKFYGYTF. The DNA of the CDR3 is TGTGCCAGCAGTGATCAGAAATTCTATGGCTACACCTTC.

This clone was observed a single time. This sequence joins TRBV7-3 and TRBJ2-7; D unresolved. Trimming left V 0 bases short and J 6 bases short, with 9 bases between. This CDR3 spans 13 amino acids. Germline CDR1 SGHTA, CDR2 FQGTGA. In DNA, the CDR3 is TGTGCCAGCAGCTTAACACTCGAATCCGAGCAGTACTTC. Translation: CASSLTLESEQYF.

This clone was seen only a few times. V and J are TRBV5-5 and TRBJ1-2; TRBD1 agrees at 8 bases. Germline V gene lookup returns CDR1 SGHKS and CDR2 YYEKEE (reference sequence). This CDR3 region has 15 residues. With V trimmed by 4 bases and J by 2 bases, 7 bases remained unmatched. CDR3 in DNA: TGTGCCAGCAGCAGGACAGGGACCGGGAACTATGGCTACACCTTC. Translating it yields CASSRTGTGNYGYTF.

This chain uses TRBV6-1 with TRBJ2-3; the D is unclear. Trimming removed 2 bases from V and 0 bases from J, with 12 bases in between. Germline CDR1 and CDR2: MNHNS and SASEGT. This CDR3 has 16 amino acids. CDR3 sequence: CASSERVSASTDTQYF. As DNA, the CDR3 is TGTGCCAGCAGTGAACGGGTGTCAGCTAGCACAGATACGCAGTATTTT.

The gene calls are TRBV7-8 and TRBJ2-7, with D hard to call. The CDR3 is made up of 13 amino acids. Germline lookup yields CDR1 SGHVS and CDR2 FQNEAQ. Trimming left V 1 base short and J 1 base short, with 5 bases between. The CDR3 DNA sequence: TGTGCCAGCAGCTTAGGCAGGTCCTACGAGCAGTACTTC. The encoded protein is CASSLGRSYEQYF.

The chain couples TRBV9 to TRBJ1-5; D call uncertain. From germline, CDR1 is SGDLS and CDR2 YYNGEE. The CDR3 is made up of 15 amino acids. Deletions cut 0 bases from V and 5 bases from J, with 12 bases between. CDR3 in amino acids: CASSVEASTDQPQHF. The CDR3 DNA sequence: TGTGCCAGCAGCGTAGAAGCGTCGACCGATCAGCCCCAGCATTTT.

This chain links TRBV7-9 with TRBJ1-2, with D maybe TRBD1 (6 bases). CDR3 length equals 13 residues. Trimming cost V 5 bases and J 7 bases, with 14 bases left between them. Germline loops: CDR1 SEHNR, CDR2 FQNEAQ (reference sequence). DNA for the CDR3: TGTGCCAGCAGCGACACAGGGCTCGTTGGCTACACCTTC. This codes for CASSDTGLVGYTF.

This clone came up a few times. This chain uses TRBV5-1 with TRBJ1-5, with 9 nucleotides matching TRBD1. Trimming took 3 bases from V and 6 from J; bases not matched to a gene: 4. Germline V gene lookup returns CDR1 SGHRS and CDR2 YFSETQ. The CDR3 runs to 14 residues. The CDR3 spells CASSSGTGTQPQHF. In DNA form, the CDR3 reads TGCGCCAGCAGCTCCGGGACAGGGACTCAGCCCCAGCATTTT.

The V gene is TRBV11-2, the J gene TRBJ2-3; D is undetermined. Between the trimmed V and J ends, which lost 1 base and 2 bases, there was a span of 4 bases. The CDR3 consists of 13 residues. Germline assignment: CDR1 SGHAT and CDR2 FQNNGV. The CDR3 nucleotides read TGTGCCAGCAGCTTAGGGCCCACAGATACGCAGTATTTT. The encoded protein is CASSLGPTDTQYF.

The chain links TRBV7-8 to TRBJ2-1, with 7 bases that match TRBD1. The CDR3 sequence is 15 residues long. V shed 4 bases, J shed 2 bases, and the junction held 5 bases outside the gene matches. Germline loops: CDR1 SGHVS, CDR2 FQNEAQ. In DNA form, the CDR3 reads TGTGCCAGCAGCTCCGACAGGGTGGCCTACAATGAGCAGTTCTTC. Translating it yields CASSSDRVAYNEQFF.

The chain joins TRBV5-5 to TRBJ2-3; possibly TRBD1 for D (5 bases). The length of the CDR3 is 15 residues. Trimming pared 4 bases from V and 0 bases from J, leaving 12 bases between. Germline V gives CDR1 SGHKS, CDR2 YYEKEE (reference sequence). The CDR3 region has the DNA TGTGCCAGCAGCAAACAGGTTGGGAGCACAGATACGCAGTATTTT. Translated, it gives CASSKQVGSTDTQYF. Looking up the rest from reference TRBV5-5 and TRBJ2-3 gives the full variable domain: DAGVTQSPTHLIKTRGQQVTLRCSPISGHKSVSWYQQVLGQGPQFIFQYYEKEERGRGNFPDRFSARQFPNYSSELNVNALLLGDSALYLCASSKQVGSTDTQYFGPGTRLTVL.

The V call is TRBV30, the J call TRBJ1-1; D uncertain. From germline, CDR1 is GTSNPN and CDR2 SVGIG (reference sequence). The V and J ends lost 4 bases and 8 bases respectively, with 17 bases between them. CDR3 length: 13 residues. CDR3 bases: TGTGCCTGGACCCTAGCGGGGTTGGTGGAAGCTTTCTTT. Its protein is CAWTLAGLVEAFF.

This clone was detected once. The chain has TRBV18 and TRBJ1-1; no reliable D call. The V end was cut by 3 bases, the J end by 0 bases, with 14 bases between. This CDR3 is built from 16 residues. From germline, CDR1 is KGHSH and CDR2 LQKENI. The CDR3: CASSPPTRSMNTEAFF. CDR3 DNA sequence: TGTGCCAGCTCACCCCCCACCCGGTCCATGAACACTGAAGCTTTCTTT.

This chain links TRBV5-1 with TRBJ2-2; TRBD2 might be the D (6 bases). The CDR3 spans 12 residues. V was clipped by 9 bases and J by 3 bases, with 9 bases between them. Germline lookup yields CDR1 SGHRS and CDR2 YFSETQ. The CDR3 reads CATGRDTGELFF. CDR3 in DNA: TGCGCCACCGGGAGAGACACCGGGGAGCTGTTTTTT.